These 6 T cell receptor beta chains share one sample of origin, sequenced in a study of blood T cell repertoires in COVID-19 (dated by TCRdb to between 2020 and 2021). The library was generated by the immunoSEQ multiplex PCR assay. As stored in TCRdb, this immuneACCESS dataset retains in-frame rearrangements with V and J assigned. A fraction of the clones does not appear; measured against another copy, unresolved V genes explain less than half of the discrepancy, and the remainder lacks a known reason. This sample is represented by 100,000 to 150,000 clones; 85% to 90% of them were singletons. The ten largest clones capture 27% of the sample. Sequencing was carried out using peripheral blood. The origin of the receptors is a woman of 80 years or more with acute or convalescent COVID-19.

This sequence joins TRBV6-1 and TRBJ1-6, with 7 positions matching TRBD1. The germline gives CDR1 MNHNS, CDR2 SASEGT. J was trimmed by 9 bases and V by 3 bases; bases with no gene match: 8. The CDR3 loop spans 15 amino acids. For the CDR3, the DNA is TGTGCCAGCAGTGACAGACAGGGTTCGAGTTCACCCCTCCACTTT. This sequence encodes CASSDRQGSSSPLHF.

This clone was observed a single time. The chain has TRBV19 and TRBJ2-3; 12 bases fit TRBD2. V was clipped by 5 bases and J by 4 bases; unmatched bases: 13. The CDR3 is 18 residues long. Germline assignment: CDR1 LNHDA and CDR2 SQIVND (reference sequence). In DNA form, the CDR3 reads TGTGCCAGTAGTCTTCGACTAGCGGGGGCGTCTCGGGCAGATACGCAGTATTTT. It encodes CASSLRLAGASRADTQYF.

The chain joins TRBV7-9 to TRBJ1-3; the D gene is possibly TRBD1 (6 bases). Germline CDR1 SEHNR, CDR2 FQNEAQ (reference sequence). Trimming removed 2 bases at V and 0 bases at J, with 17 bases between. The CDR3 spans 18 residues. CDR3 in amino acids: CASSLLVGTYLSGNTIYF. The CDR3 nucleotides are TGTGCCAGCAGCTTATTGGTTGGGACATACCTCTCTGGAAACACCATATATTTT.

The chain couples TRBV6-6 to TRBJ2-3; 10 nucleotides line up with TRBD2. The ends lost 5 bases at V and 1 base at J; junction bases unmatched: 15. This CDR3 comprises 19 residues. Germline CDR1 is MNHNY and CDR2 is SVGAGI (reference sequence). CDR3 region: CASSPSRGVAGGRTDTQYF. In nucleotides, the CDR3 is TGTGCCAGCAGTCCCTCCCGGGGGGTAGCGGGGGGCCGCACAGATACGCAGTATTTT.

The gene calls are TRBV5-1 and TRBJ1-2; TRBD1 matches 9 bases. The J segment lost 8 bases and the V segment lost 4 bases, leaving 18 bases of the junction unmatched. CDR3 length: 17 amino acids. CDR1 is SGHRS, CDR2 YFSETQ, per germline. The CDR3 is CASSTGRTGQGVGGYTF. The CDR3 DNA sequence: TGCGCCAGCAGCACCGGTCGGACGGGACAGGGAGTCGGAGGCTACACCTTC.

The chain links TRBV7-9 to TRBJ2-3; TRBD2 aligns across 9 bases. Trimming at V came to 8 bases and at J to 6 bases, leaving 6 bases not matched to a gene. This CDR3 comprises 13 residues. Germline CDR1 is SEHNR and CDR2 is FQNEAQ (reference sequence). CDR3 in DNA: TGTGCCAGCCTTTTTGCGGGGGGGGATACGCAGTATTTT. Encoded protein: CASLFAGGDTQYF. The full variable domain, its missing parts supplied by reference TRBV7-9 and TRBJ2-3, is DTGVSQNPRHKITKRGQNVTFRCDPISEHNRLYWYRQTLGQGPEFLTYFQNEAQLEKSRLLSDRFSAERPKGSFSTLEIQRTEQGDSAMYLCASLFAGGDTQYFGPGTRLTVL.